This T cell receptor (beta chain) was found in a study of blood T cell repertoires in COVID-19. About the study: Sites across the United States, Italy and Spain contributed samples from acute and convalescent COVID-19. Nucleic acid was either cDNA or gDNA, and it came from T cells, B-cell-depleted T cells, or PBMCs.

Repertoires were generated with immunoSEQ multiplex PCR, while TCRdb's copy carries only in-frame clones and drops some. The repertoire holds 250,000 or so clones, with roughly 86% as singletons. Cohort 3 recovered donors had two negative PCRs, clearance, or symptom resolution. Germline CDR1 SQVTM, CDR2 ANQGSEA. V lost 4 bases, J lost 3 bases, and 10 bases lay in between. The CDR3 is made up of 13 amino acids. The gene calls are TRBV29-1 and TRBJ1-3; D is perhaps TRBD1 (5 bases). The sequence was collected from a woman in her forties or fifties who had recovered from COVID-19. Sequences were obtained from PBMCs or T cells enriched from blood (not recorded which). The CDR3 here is CSVVTVVGNTIYF. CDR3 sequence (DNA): TGCAGCGTTGTGACAGTGGTTGGAAACACCATATATTTT. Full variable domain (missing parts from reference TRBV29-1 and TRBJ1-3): SAVISQKPSRDICQRGTSLTIQCQVDSQVTMMFWYRQQPGQSLTLIATANQGSEATYESGFVIDKFPISRPNLTFSTLTVSNMSPEDSSIYLCSVVTVVGNTIYFGEGSWLTVV.